Shown below are 20 T cell receptor beta chains from a single sample sequenced in a study of beta chain features in type 1 diabetes listed by TCRdb under 2018. For these receptors, no antigen is known. General findings and caveats noted by the study authors: In all four CD4+ subsets, TCRB CDR3 length was moderately but significantly shorter in type 1 diabetes patients.

To prepare the library, the immunoSEQ multiplex PCR assay was applied. The entire isolated RNA was reverse transcribed using the High Capacity cDNA Reverse Transcription Kit, and thus expressed TCRB transcripts were sequenced. TCRdb holds this immuneACCESS table with in-frame rearrangements only. Some clones are missing; in checked studies, unresolved V genes explain under half, and the rest has no known cause. The sample table lists about 70,000 clones, around 49% of them with a count of one. The ten largest make up around 0.72% of the sample. The sequenced material came from central memory CD4+ T cells from blood. The origin of the receptors is a man aged 25-40 years with type 1 diabetes.

This chain joins TRBV7-2 and TRBJ2-5, with D possibly being TRBD2 (6 bases). The germline gives CDR1 SGHTA, CDR2 FQGNSA. Trimming shortened V by 5 bases and J by 0 bases, and 10 bases separated the two germline ends. The CDR3 covers 14 residues. CDR3 in amino acids: CASSPGSYQETQYF. The CDR3 DNA reads as TGTGCCAGCAGCCCCGGGAGTTACCAAGAGACCCAGTACTTC.

This chain links TRBV5-1 with TRBJ1-1, with 8 bases matching TRBD1. CDR3 length: 16 residues. V shed 2 bases and J 4 bases; nucleotides not matched to a gene: 10. Germline V gene sequence: CDR1 SGHRS, CDR2 YFSETQ. CDR3 loop: CASSFQGASRGTEAFF. DNA of the CDR3: TGCGCCAGCAGCTTCCAGGGGGCGAGTAGGGGCACTGAAGCTTTCTTT.

This clone has only a few counts. The chain carries TRBV7-9 and TRBJ2-3, with 9 bases matching TRBD2. Germline V gene lookup returns CDR1 SEHNR and CDR2 FQNEAQ (reference sequence). This CDR3 contains 16 residues. V lost 5 bases, J lost 0 bases, and 6 bases stayed unmatched. CDR3 region: CASSRRGGISTDTQYF. The CDR3 coding sequence is TGTGCCAGCAGCCGGCGGGGGGGGATCAGCACAGATACGCAGTATTTT.

This chain links TRBV19 with TRBJ1-6; D is perhaps TRBD1 (5 bases). CDR1 is LNHDA and CDR2 is SQIVND in the germline V gene (reference sequence). V was cut by 3 bases and J by 2 bases, with 11 bases left in between. The length of the CDR3 is 16 residues. The CDR3, as DNA: TGTGCCAGTAGTATCGGGGGACGCACCTATAATTCACCCCTCCACTTT. It specifies CASSIGGRTYNSPLHF.

This clone was found a few times. The chain recombines TRBV2 with TRBJ2-7; unclear D gene. Germline CDR1 SNHLY, CDR2 FYNNEI. V shed 2 bases and J shed 6 bases, with 14 bases lying between them. The CDR3 is made up of 14 amino acids. The chain's CDR3 is CASSESPLTREQYF. The CDR3 DNA follows: TGTGCCAGCAGTGAAAGCCCCCTGACTCGCGAGCAGTACTTC.

The chain uses TRBV5-1 and TRBJ2-5; a weak D match, TRBD2 (6 bases). This CDR3 has 14 amino acids. The V end lost 2 bases, the J end lost 2 bases, and 10 bases lay between the germline ends. Germline V lookup: CDR1 SGHRS, CDR2 YFSETQ. The CDR3 reads CASSLSGGQETQYF. The CDR3 region has the DNA TGCGCCAGCAGCTTATCCGGGGGTCAAGAGACCCAGTACTTC. Together with reference TRBV5-1 and TRBJ2-5, the CDR3 gives the full variable domain: KAGVTQTPRYLIKTRGQQVTLSCSPISGHRSVSWYQQTPGQGLQFLFEYFSETQRNKGNFPGRFSGRQFSNSRSEMNVSTLELGDSALYLCASSLSGGQETQYFGPGTRLLVL.

The V call is TRBV2, the J call TRBJ2-5; 9 nucleotides agree with TRBD1. The CDR3 totals 16 residues. Germline lookup yields CDR1 SNHLY and CDR2 FYNNEI. Unmatched junction bases numbered 10, after V lost 4 bases and J lost 4 bases. As DNA, the CDR3 is TGTGCCAGCAGTGTTCCACAGGGGGCGCGAGCAGAGACCCAGTACTTC. Translation gives CASSVPQGARAETQYF.

The chain links TRBV11-2 to TRBJ2-5; 7 bases agree with TRBD1. Germline V gene sequence: CDR1 SGHAT, CDR2 FQNNGV. This CDR3 has 14 amino acids. Trimming at V came to 1 base and at J to 5 bases, leaving 4 bases not matched to a gene. The CDR3 bases are TGTGCCAGCAGCTTAGGACAGGGCAGGGAGACCCAGTACTTC. Translating it yields CASSLGQGRETQYF.

This chain uses TRBV16 with TRBJ1-6; D perhaps matches TRBD1 (5 bases). Trimming shortened V by 2 bases and J by 8 bases, and 13 bases separated the two germline ends. CDR1 is KGHSY, CDR2 FQNENV, per germline. The CDR3 spans 15 residues. The CDR3 DNA reads TGTGCCAGCAGCCAAAATGGTCAGGGTGATTCACCCCTCCACTTT. This gives the protein CASSQNGQGDSPLHF. Looking up the rest from reference TRBV16 and TRBJ1-6 gives the full variable domain: GEEVAQTPKHLVRGEGQKAKLYCAPIKGHSYVFWYQQVLKNEFKFLISFQNENVFDETGMPKERFSAKCLPNSPCSLEIQATKLEDSAVYFCASSQNGQGDSPLHFGNGTRLTVT.

A few counts support this clone. The J gene is TRBJ1-5, the V gene TRBV10-3; D gene ambiguous. This CDR3 is 13 amino acids long. The V gene's germline CDR1 is ENHRY and CDR2 SYGVKD. With 10 bases removed from V and 5 bases from J, the gap between germline ends came to 15 bases. CDR3 coding DNA: TGTGCCACGAAGCGACCAGTTTATCAGCCCCAGCATTTT. Its protein is CATKRPVYQPQHF.

For the CDR3, the DNA is TGTGCCAGCAGCCCGGCCGGGGGGATAGGTGAGCAGTTCTTC. Encoded protein: CASSPAGGIGEQFF. This chain links TRBV6-1 with TRBJ2-1; 7 nucleotides line up with TRBD2. V was pared by 6 bases and J by 9 bases, with 11 bases of the junction left unmatched. Per germline, CDR1 MNHNS and CDR2 SASEGT. This CDR3 contains 14 residues.

CDR3 amino acids: CASSLGEGTLAKNIQYF. In DNA, the CDR3 is TGTGCCAGCAGCTTAGGTGAAGGGACATTAGCCAAAAACATTCAGTACTTC. This chain links TRBV11-2 with TRBJ2-4; tentative D call: TRBD1 (6 bases). Germline lookup yields CDR1 SGHAT and CDR2 FQNNGV. Trimming stripped 1 base from V and 0 bases from J, with 13 bases between. This CDR3 is 17 amino acids long.

The J gene is TRBJ2-7, the V gene TRBV5-1; 11 bases agree with TRBD2. Losses at the gene ends were 4 bases for V and 0 bases for J; bases not matched to a gene: 6. Germline CDR1 SGHRS, CDR2 YFSETQ. This CDR3 region has 16 residues. The CDR3 loop reads CASSLTTSGISYEQYF. DNA of the CDR3: TGCGCCAGCAGCCTAACGACTAGCGGGATCTCCTACGAGCAGTACTTC. Supplemented by reference TRBV5-1 and TRBJ2-7, the full variable domain reads KAGVTQTPRYLIKTRGQQVTLSCSPISGHRSVSWYQQTPGQGLQFLFEYFSETQRNKGNFPGRFSGRQFSNSRSEMNVSTLELGDSALYLCASSLTTSGISYEQYFGPGTRLTVT.

In its sample, this clone was seen a few times. The rearrangement uses TRBV7-2 and TRBJ2-6; D perhaps matches TRBD2 (6 bases). CDR3 size: 17 residues. CDR1 SGHTA and CDR2 FQGNSA come from the germline V gene. Trimming took 6 bases from V and 1 from J, leaving 16 bases between them. The CDR3 sequence is CASSAGRSGSGANVLTF. The CDR3 DNA reads TGTGCCAGCAGTGCGGGGCGGTCGGGGTCTGGGGCCAACGTCCTGACTTTC. The variable domain in full, with the rest retrieved from reference TRBV7-2 and TRBJ2-6, is GAGVSQSPSNKVTEKGKDVELRCDPISGHTALYWYRQSLGQGLEFLIYFQGNSAPDKSGLPSDRFSAERTGGSVSTLTIQRTQQEDSAVYLCASSAGRSGSGANVLTFGAGSRLTVL.

The chain combines TRBV9 with TRBJ2-1; tentative D call: TRBD2 (6 bases). V lost 0 bases to trimming and J lost 3 bases, with 16 bases between them. The CDR3 contains 17 residues. Germline V gene sequence: CDR1 SGDLS, CDR2 YYNGEE. CDR3 loop: CASSVGSGTLLYNEQFF. Here the CDR3 DNA reads TGTGCCAGCAGCGTAGGTAGCGGCACCCTCCTCTACAATGAGCAGTTCTTC.

The CDR3 spells CASSFTDRGEAFF. CDR3 nucleotides: TGTGCCAGCAGCTTCACCGACAGGGGAGAAGCTTTCTTT. The V gene is TRBV7-9, the J gene TRBJ1-1, with 8 bases fitting TRBD1. The J segment lost 8 bases and the V segment lost 3 bases, leaving 5 bases of the junction unmatched. The CDR3 contains 13 residues. Germline CDR1 and CDR2: SEHNR and FQNEAQ (reference sequence). Complete variable domain (other parts from reference TRBV7-9 and TRBJ1-1): DTGVSQNPRHKITKRGQNVTFRCDPISEHNRLYWYRQTLGQGPEFLTYFQNEAQLEKSRLLSDRFSAERPKGSFSTLEIQRTEQGDSAMYLCASSFTDRGEAFFGQGTRLTVV.

In its sample, this clone was seen a few times. The CDR3 nucleotides are TGTGCCAGCAGTGAAGCATGGACAGGGGCGAGGGAGCAGTTCTTC. The encoded protein is CASSEAWTGAREQFF. V is TRBV6-1 and J is TRBJ2-1, with 9 bases fitting TRBD1. Germline V gene lookup returns CDR1 MNHNS and CDR2 SASEGT. V was pared by 0 bases and J by 10 bases, with 7 bases of the junction left unmatched. CDR3 size: 15 residues.

The chain employs TRBV2 and TRBJ2-3, with 12 bases matching TRBD1. The CDR3 covers 17 residues. Trimming took 4 bases from V and 5 from J; bases not matched to a gene: 10. CDR1 is SNHLY and CDR2 is FYNNEI in the germline V gene. For the CDR3, the DNA is TGTGCCAGCAGTGGGGAGTGGGGACAGGGGGCGCGAGATACGCAGTATTTT. It specifies CASSGEWGQGARDTQYF.

V usage is TRBV10-3 and J usage is TRBJ1-5, with 10 bases matching TRBD1. The germline V gene has CDR1 ENHRY and CDR2 SYGVKD. The CDR3 runs to 15 residues. The J segment lost 4 bases and the V segment lost 3 bases, leaving 3 bases of the junction unmatched. The chain's CDR3 is CAISDAGQGNQPQHF. The CDR3 coding sequence is TGTGCCATCAGTGATGCGGGACAGGGGAATCAGCCCCAGCATTTT.

This rearrangement joins TRBV7-2 to TRBJ2-7; 7 positions agree with TRBD2. The V gene's germline CDR1 is SGHTA and CDR2 FQGNSA. The CDR3 extends over 17 amino acids. V trimming: 2 bases; J trimming: 0 bases; junction bases outside the gene matches: 10. The CDR3 sequence is CASSLSAGAGSSYEQYF. CDR3 DNA: TGTGCCAGCAGCTTAAGTGCGGGAGCAGGGAGCTCCTACGAGCAGTACTTC. The variable domain in full, with the rest retrieved from reference TRBV7-2 and TRBJ2-7, is GAGVSQSPSNKVTEKGKDVELRCDPISGHTALYWYRQSLGQGLEFLIYFQGNSAPDKSGLPSDRFSAERTGGSVSTLTIQRTQQEDSAVYLCASSLSAGAGSSYEQYFGPGTRLTVT.